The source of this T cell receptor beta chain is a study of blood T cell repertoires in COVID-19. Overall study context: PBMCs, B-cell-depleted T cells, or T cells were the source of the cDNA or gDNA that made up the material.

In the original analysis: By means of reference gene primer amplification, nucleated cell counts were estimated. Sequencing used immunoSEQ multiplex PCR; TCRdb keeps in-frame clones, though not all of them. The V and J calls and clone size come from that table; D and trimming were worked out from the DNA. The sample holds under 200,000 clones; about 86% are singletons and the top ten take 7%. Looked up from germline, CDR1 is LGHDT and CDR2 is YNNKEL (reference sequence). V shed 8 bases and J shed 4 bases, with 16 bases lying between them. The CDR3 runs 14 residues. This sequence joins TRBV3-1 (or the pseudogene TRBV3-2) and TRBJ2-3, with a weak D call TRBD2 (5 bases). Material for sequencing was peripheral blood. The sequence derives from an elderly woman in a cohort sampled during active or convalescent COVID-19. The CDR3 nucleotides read TGTGCCAGCGGGCCTTCTGGGAGCGCAGATACGCAGTATTTT. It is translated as CASGPSGSADTQYF.